This T cell receptor beta chain stems from a study of blood T cell repertoires in COVID-19. This CDR3 region has 16 residues. The V gene's germline CDR1 is MNHEY and CDR2 SMNVEV (reference sequence). The V gene lost 6 bases and the J gene lost 0 bases, with 14 bases spanning the gap. Authors' processing steps: How many nucleated cells were present was estimated from reference gene primer amplification. Clones were sequenced by immunoSEQ multiplex PCR, and TCRdb holds only the in-frame ones, with some missing. The V and J calls and clone size were taken over from that table, and D and trimming were inferred from the DNA. The sample consists of roughly 15,000 clones, roughly 87% of them appearing once.

The chain carries TRBV27 and TRBJ1-4; tentative D call: TRBD1 (6 bases). Sequencing was done on a sample of peripheral blood. The clonotype was recovered from a human donor with active COVID-19. The donor label of this sample is uncertain. CDR3 in amino acids: CASRKGTLATNEKLFF. In nucleotides, the CDR3 is TGTGCCAGCAGAAAGGGGACACTCGCAACTAATGAAAAACTGTTTTTT.